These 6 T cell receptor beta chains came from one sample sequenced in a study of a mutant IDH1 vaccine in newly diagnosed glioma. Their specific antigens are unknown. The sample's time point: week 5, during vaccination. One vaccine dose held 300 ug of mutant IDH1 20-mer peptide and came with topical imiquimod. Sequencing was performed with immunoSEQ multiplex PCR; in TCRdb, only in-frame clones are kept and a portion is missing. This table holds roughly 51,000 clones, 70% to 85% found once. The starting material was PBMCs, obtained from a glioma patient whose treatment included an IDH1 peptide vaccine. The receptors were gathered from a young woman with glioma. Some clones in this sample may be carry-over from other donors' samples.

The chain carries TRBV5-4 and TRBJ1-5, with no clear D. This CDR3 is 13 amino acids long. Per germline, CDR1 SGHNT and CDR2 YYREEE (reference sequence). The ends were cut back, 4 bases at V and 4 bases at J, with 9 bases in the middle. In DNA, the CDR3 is TGTGCCAGCAGCCTCACAGCGAATCAGCCCCAGCATTTT. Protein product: CASSLTANQPQHF.

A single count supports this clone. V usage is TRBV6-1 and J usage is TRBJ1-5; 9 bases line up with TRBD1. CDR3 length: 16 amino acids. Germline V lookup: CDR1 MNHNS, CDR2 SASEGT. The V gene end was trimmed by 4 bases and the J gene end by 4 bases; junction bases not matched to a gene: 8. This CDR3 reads CASSGRQGGKNQPQHF. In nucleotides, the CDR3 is TGTGCCAGCAGTGGACGACAGGGGGGTAAAAATCAGCCCCAGCATTTT.

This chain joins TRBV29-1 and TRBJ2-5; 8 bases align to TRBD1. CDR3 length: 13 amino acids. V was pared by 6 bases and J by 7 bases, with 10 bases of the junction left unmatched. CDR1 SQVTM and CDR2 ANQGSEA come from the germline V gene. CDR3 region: CSVPGQDLTTQYF. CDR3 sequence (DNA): TGCAGCGTACCGGGACAGGACCTGACGACCCAGTACTTC.

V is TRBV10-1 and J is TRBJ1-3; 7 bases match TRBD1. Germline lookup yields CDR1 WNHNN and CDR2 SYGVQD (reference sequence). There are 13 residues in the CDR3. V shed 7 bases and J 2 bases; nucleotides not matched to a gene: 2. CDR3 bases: TGCGCCAGCATGGGACAGACTGGAAACACCATATATTTT. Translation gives CASMGQTGNTIYF.

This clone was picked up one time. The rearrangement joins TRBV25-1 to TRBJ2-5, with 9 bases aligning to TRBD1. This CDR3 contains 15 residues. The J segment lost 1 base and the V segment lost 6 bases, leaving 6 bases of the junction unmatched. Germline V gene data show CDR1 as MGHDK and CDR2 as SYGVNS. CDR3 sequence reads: CASSLRGQGQETQYF. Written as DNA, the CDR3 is TGTGCCAGCAGCCTCCGGGGACAGGGCCAAGAGACCCAGTACTTC.

CDR3 bases: TGTGCCAGCAGCCCTGAGGAGAGCTCCTACAATGAGCAGTTCTTC. Residues: CASSPEESSYNEQFF. This sequence joins TRBV4-2 and TRBJ2-1; D not certain. With 4 bases removed from V and 0 bases from J, the gap between germline ends came to 10 bases. The CDR3 spans 15 residues. The germline V gene encodes CDR1 LGHNA and CDR2 YNFKEQ.